This TCR beta chain was recorded in a study of Graves' ophthalmopathy and Graves' hyperthyroidism. Findings and caveats of the study: Blood also contained most of the expanded thyroid clonotypes above 0.001 frequency. Classification of ophthalmopathy versus stable hyperthyroidism by a 13-signature model yielded 85% to 90% sensitivity and just under 84% specificity.

Exclusion criteria comprised other autoimmune diseases, uncontrolled infections, pregnancy or lactation in patients. Clinical symptoms and serum thyroxine were used for diagnosis; TRAb, thyroid ultrasound and orbital computed tomography were also relied on. This clonotype appeared a single time. Its antigen is unknown. The CDR3 is 14 amino acids. Germline CDR1 LNHDA, CDR2 SQIVND (reference sequence). V shed 2 bases, J shed 9 bases, and the junction held 6 bases outside the gene matches. Amplification of the TCR beta CDR3 regions used RNA transcripts (as template). A first-round RT-PCR used HTBI primers, followed by a second-round multiplex PCR. TCRdb passed the multiplex PCR reads through MiXCR, listing each CDR3 protein once. The sample yields a few hundred thousand distinct CDR3 sequences, under 45% seen once.

This TCR came from an adult man with Graves' hyperthyroidism. The sample consisted of peripheral blood or thyroid tissue (not recorded which). This chain links TRBV19 with TRBJ2-1; 8 nucleotides agree with TRBD2. CDR3 coding DNA: TGTGCCAGTAGTATATCAGCGGGAGAGAGTGAGCAGTTCTTC. Its protein product is CASSISAGESEQFF. Supplemented by reference TRBV19 and TRBJ2-1, the full variable domain reads DGGITQSPKYLFRKEGQNVTLSCEQNLNHDAMYWYRQDPGQGLRLIYYSQIVNDFQKGDIAEGYSVSREKKESFPLTVTSAQKNPTAFYLCASSISAGESEQFFGPGTRLTVL.